These 6 T cell receptor beta chains were all obtained from the same sample, sequenced in a study of early T cells in non-severe SARS-CoV-2 infection. TCRdb used MiXCR to reprocess the 5' RACE reads, holding one entry per CDR3 protein. Of 70,000 to 90,000 distinct CDR3 sequences listed, less than 15% were seen once; the top ten hold 3.4%. Sequencing was carried out using whole blood. The receptor source for this set is an adult who was a healthcare worker with PCR-confirmed SARS-CoV-2 infection or an uninfected control (not recorded which).

On this clonotype: Since a much larger clone is just one base distant, this may be a read error. The V call is TRBV20-1, the J call TRBJ1-1; unclear D gene. CDR3 size: 10 residues. The germline gives CDR1 DFQATT, CDR2 SNEGSKA (reference sequence). CDR3 DNA sequence: TGCAGTTCTAGTCCGACTACGGCTTTCTTT. Amino acids: CSSSPTTAFF.

In its sample, this clonotype was seen many times. The CDR3 DNA sequence: TGCGCCAGCAGCCGTACAGGGGAAACCGAGCAGTACTTC. It is translated as CASSRTGETEQYF. The V gene is TRBV4-1, the J gene TRBJ2-7; 7 bases align to TRBD1. CDR3 length: 13 residues. CDR1 and CDR2 (germline): MGHRA, YSYEKL. Trimming took 4 bases from V and 6 from J; bases not matched to a gene: 6.

This clonotype occurred a few times. The chain has TRBV27 and TRBJ2-3; D unresolved. The CDR3 is made up of 13 amino acids. The germline gives CDR1 MNHEY, CDR2 SMNVEV (reference sequence). V lost 2 bases, J lost 6 bases, and 9 bases lay in between. The CDR3 coding sequence is TGTGCCAGCAGTTTAGCGAGCTCGGATACGCAGTATTTT. This gives the protein CASSLASSDTQYF.

This clonotype appeared many times. The genes are TRBV12-3 or TRBV12-4 and TRBJ2-7; D might be TRBD1 (5 bases). The V end lost 5 bases, the J end lost 4 bases, and 9 bases lay between the germline ends. This CDR3 spans 12 amino acids. Here the CDR3 reads CASSTQAYEQYF. CDR3 coding DNA: TGTGCCAGCAGTACACAGGCGTACGAGCAGTACTTC.

This clonotype appeared many times. This chain links TRBV19 with TRBJ2-5; TRBD2 aligns across 13 bases. Germline trimming cut 5 bases from V and 6 bases from J; bases unmatched to any gene: 12. Germline CDR1 reads LNHDA; CDR2 reads SQIVND (reference sequence). The CDR3 contains 17 residues. CDR3 nucleotides: TGTGCCAGTAGTGGACTAGCGGGAGACCCCCGGGAGAAGACCCAGTACTTC. Its protein is CASSGLAGDPREKTQYF.

This clonotype was observed a handful of times. The V call is TRBV10-1, the J call TRBJ2-5; no definite D call. The germline CDR1 and CDR2 sequences are WNHNN and SYGVQD (reference sequence). V lost 0 bases to trimming and J lost 1 base, with 3 bases between them. The CDR3 has 13 amino acids. The CDR3 DNA follows: TGCGCCAGCAGTGAGTCGACCCAAGAGACCCAGTACTTC. Encoded protein: CASSESTQETQYF.